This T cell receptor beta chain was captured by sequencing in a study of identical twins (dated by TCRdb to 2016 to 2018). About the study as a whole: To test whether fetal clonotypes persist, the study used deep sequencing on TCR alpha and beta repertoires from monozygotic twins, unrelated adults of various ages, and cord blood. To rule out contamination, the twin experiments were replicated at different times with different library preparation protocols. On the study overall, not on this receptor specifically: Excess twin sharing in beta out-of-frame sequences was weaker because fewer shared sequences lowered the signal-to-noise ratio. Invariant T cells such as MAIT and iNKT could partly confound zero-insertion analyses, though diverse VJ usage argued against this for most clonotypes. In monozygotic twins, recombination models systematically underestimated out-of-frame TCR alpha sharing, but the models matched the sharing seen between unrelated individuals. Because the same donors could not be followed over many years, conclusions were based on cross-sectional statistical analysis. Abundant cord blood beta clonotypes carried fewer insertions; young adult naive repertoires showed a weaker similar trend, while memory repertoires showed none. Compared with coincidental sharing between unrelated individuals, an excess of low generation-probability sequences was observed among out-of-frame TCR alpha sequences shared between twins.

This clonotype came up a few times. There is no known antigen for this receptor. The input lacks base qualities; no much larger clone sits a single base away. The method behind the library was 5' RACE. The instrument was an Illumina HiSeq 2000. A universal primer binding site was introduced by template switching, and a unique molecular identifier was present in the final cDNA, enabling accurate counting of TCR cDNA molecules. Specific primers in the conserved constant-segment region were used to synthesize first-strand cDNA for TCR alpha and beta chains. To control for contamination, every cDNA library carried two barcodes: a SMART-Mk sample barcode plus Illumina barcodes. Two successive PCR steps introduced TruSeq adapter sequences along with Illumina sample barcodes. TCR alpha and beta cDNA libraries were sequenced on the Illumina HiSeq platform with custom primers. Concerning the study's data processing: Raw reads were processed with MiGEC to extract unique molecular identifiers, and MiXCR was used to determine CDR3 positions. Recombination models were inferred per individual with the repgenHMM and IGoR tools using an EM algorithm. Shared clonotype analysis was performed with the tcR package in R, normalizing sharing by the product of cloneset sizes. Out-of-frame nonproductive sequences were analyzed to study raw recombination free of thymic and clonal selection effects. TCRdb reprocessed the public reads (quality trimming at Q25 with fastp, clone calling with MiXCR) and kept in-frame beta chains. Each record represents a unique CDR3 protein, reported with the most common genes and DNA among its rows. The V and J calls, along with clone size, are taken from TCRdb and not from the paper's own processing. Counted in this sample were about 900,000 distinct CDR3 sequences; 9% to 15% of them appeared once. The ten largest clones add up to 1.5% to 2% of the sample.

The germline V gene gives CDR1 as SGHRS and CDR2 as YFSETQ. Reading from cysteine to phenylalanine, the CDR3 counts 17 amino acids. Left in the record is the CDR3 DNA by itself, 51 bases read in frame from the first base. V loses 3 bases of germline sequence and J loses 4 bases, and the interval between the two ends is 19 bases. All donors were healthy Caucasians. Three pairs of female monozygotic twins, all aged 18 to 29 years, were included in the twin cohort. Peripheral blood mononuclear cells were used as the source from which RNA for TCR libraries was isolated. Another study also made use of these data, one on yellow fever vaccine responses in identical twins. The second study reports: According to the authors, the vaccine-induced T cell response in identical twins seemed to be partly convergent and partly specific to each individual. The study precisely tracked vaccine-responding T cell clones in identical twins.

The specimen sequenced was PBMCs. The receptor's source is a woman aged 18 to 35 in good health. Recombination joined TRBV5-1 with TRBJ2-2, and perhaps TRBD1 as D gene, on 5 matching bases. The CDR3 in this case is CASSSMAWQGGTGELFF. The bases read TGCGCCAGCAGCTCAATGGCCTGGCAGGGCGGCACCGGGGAGCTGTTTTTT. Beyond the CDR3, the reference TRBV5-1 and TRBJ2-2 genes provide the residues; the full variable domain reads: KAGVTQTPRYLIKTRGQQVTLSCSPISGHRSVSWYQQTPGQGLQFLFEYFSETQRNKGNFPGRFSGRQFSNSRSEMNVSTLELGDSALYLCASSSMAWQGGTGELFFGEGSRLTVL.